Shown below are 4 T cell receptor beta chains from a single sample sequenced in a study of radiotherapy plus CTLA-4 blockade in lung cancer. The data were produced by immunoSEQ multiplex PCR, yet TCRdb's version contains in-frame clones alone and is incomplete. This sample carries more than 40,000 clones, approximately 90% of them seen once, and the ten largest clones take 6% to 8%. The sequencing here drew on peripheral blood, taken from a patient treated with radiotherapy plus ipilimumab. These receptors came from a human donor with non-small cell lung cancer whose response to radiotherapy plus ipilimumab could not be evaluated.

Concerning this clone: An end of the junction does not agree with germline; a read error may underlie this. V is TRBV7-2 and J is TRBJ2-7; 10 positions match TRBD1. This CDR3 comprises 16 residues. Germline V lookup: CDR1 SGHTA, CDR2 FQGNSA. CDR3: CASSLAGQGGSNEQYF. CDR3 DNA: TGTGCCAGCAGCCTAGCCGGACAGGGGGGGTCCAACGAGCAGTACTTC.

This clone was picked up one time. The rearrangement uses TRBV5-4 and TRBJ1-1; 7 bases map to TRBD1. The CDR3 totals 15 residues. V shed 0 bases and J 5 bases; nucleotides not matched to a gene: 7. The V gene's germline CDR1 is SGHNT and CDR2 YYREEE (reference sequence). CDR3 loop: CASSLAYGGQTEAFF. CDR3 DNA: TGTGCCAGCAGCTTGGCTTACGGGGGACAGACTGAAGCTTTCTTT.

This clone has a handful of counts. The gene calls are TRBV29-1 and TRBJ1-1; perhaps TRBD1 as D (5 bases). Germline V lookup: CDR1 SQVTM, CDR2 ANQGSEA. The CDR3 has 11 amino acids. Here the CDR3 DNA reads TGCAGTTCAGGGCAGAACACTGAAGCTTTCTTT. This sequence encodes CSSGQNTEAFF. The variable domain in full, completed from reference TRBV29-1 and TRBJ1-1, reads SAVISQKPSRDICQRGTSLTIQCQVDSQVTMMFWYRQQPGQSLTLIATANQGSEATYESGFVIDKFPISRPNLTFSTLTVSNMSPEDSSIYLCSSGQNTEAFFGQGTRLTVV.

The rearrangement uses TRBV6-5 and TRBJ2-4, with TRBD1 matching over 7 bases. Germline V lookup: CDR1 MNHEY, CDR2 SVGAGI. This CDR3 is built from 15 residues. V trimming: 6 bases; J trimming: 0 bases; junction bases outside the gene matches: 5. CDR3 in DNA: TGTGCCAGCAGCGGGACAGCCCTAGCCAAAAACATTCAGTACTTC. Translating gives CASSGTALAKNIQYF.